The 14 T cell receptor beta chains below come from one sample, sequenced in a study of blood T cell repertoires in COVID-19. Produced via immunoSEQ multiplex PCR; TCRdb's table is partial and in-frame only. The top ten clones hold 8.6% of a sample with around 150,000 clones, roughly 79% of them seen once. Sample: peripheral blood. Receptors were obtained from a middle-aged man with active or convalescent COVID-19.

The rearrangement links TRBV9 to TRBJ1-1; TRBD1 is a possible D gene (5 bases). Germline loops: CDR1 SGDLS, CDR2 YYNGEE. The germline V and J ends were trimmed by 4 bases and 4 bases, with 17 bases remaining between them. This CDR3 region has 15 residues. The CDR3 reads CASSPSVGAFTEAFF. For the CDR3, the DNA is TGTGCCAGCAGCCCGAGCGTAGGGGCGTTCACTGAAGCTTTCTTT. Full variable domain (missing parts from reference TRBV9 and TRBJ1-1): DSGVTQTPKHLITATGQRVTLRCSPRSGDLSVYWYQQSLDQGLQFLIQYYNGEERAKGNILERFSAQQFPDLHSELNLSSLELGDSALYFCASSPSVGAFTEAFFGQGTRLTVV.

The chain has TRBV6-6 and TRBJ2-1, with TRBD1 matching 8 bases. Germline CDR1 is MNHNY and CDR2 is SVGAGI (reference sequence). The CDR3 has 15 amino acids. The ends lost 3 bases at V and 4 bases at J; junction bases unmatched: 5. In nucleotides, the CDR3 is TGTGCCAGCAGTTATTTCGGGACAGGATACAATGAGCAGTTCTTC. Translating it yields CASSYFGTGYNEQFF.

This clone showed up just once. CDR3 loop: CASSQDLLADTGELFF. DNA for the CDR3: TGTGCCAGCAGCCAAGATTTGCTAGCGGACACCGGGGAGCTGTTTTTT. The rearrangement uses TRBV3-1 (or the pseudogene TRBV3-2) and TRBJ2-2, with TRBD2 identical over 7 bases. Germline CDR1 LGHDT, CDR2 YNNKEL (reference sequence). CDR3 length: 16 residues. Trimming took 0 bases from V and 3 from J; bases not matched to a gene: 4.

The CDR3 region is CASSVHGEVSYNEQFF. In DNA form, the CDR3 reads TGTGCCAGCAGCGTCCATGGGGAGGTTTCCTACAATGAGCAGTTCTTC. The genes are TRBV9 and TRBJ2-1; a possible D gene is TRBD2 (6 bases). V lost 2 bases and J 1 base, leaving 13 bases between the germline ends. The CDR3 has 16 residues. Germline V lookup: CDR1 SGDLS, CDR2 YYNGEE.

The chain couples TRBV12-5 to TRBJ2-2; D is perhaps TRBD2 (5 bases). The CDR3 has 15 amino acids. V dropped 0 bases and J dropped 6 bases, with 11 bases sitting between them. Germline values: CDR1 LGHNT, CDR2 FRNRAP. CDR3 in DNA: TGTGCTAGTGGTTTGGTACCAGAGGGCTCCGGGGAGCTGTTTTTT. Encoded protein: CASGLVPEGSGELFF.

The gene calls are TRBV25-1 and TRBJ2-5; D may be TRBD1 (6 bases). The CDR3 length is 14 residues. The V gene lost 2 bases and the J gene lost 8 bases, with 15 bases spanning the gap. Germline values: CDR1 MGHDK, CDR2 SYGVNS. CDR3 nucleotides: TGTGCCAGCAGTGAAAACCCAGGGGTGGATACCCAGTACTTC. Amino acid sequence: CASSENPGVDTQYF.

This clone has only one observation. J is TRBJ1-3 and V is TRBV28; D is unclear. The V end lost 3 bases, the J end lost 0 bases, and 9 bases lay between the germline ends. Germline V gene sequence: CDR1 MDHEN, CDR2 SYDVKM. CDR3 size: 15 residues. CDR3 region: CASSLIPISGNTIYF. DNA of the CDR3: TGTGCCAGCAGTTTGATCCCTATCTCTGGAAACACCATATATTTT. Full variable domain (outside the CDR3, taken from reference TRBV28 and TRBJ1-3): DVKVTQSSRYLVKRTGEKVFLECVQDMDHENMFWYRQDPGLGLRLIYFSYDVKMKEKGDIPEGYSVSREKKERFSLILESASTNQTSMYLCASSLIPISGNTIYFGEGSWLTVV.

The chain combines TRBV6-5 with TRBJ2-1; 10 bases are a match to TRBD1. Germline V gives CDR1 MNHEY, CDR2 SVGAGI. This CDR3 region has 16 residues. Trimming at V came to 0 bases and at J to 2 bases, leaving 1 base not matched to a gene. The CDR3 DNA reads as TGTGCCAGCAGTTACTCCGACAGGGGGCCCTACAATGAGCAGTTCTTC. Protein product: CASSYSDRGPYNEQFF.

The chain has TRBV14 and TRBJ1-1; TRBD1 is a possible D gene (6 bases). Germline V gene lookup returns CDR1 SGHDN and CDR2 FVKESK. Between the trimmed V and J ends, which lost 1 base and 4 bases, there was a span of 10 bases. The CDR3 length is 14 residues. CDR3 protein: CASSQARGGTEAFF. CDR3 in DNA: TGTGCCAGCAGCCAAGCCCGAGGGGGCACTGAAGCTTTCTTT.

The chain joins TRBV6-6 to TRBJ2-7; 13 positions match TRBD2. The CDR3 totals 16 residues. V lost 4 bases to trimming and J lost 3 bases; unmatched junction nucleotides: 6. Germline V CDR1 and CDR2: MNHNY, SVGAGI (reference sequence). The CDR3 loop is CASSSFGTSGVYEQYF. Here the CDR3 DNA reads TGTGCCAGCAGTTCCTTCGGGACTAGCGGGGTCTACGAGCAGTACTTC.

The CDR3 loop is CASRETGNEQYF. CDR3 nucleotide sequence: TGTGCCAGCAGGGAAACAGGGAACGAGCAGTACTTC. V is TRBV9 and J is TRBJ2-7, with D possibly TRBD1 on 6 matching bases. The CDR3 runs 12 residues. V lost 5 bases, J lost 5 bases, and 11 bases lay in between. Germline lookup yields CDR1 SGDLS and CDR2 YYNGEE.

The V call is TRBV5-1, the J call TRBJ1-2; 9 positions match TRBD1. The V and J ends lost 4 bases and 1 base, in that order; junction bases with no gene match: 5. CDR1 and CDR2 (germline): SGHRS, YFSETQ. The CDR3 covers 15 residues. The CDR3 bases are TGCGCCAGCAGCCCGACAGGGGGAGTTAACTATGGCTACACCTTC. Protein sequence: CASSPTGGVNYGYTF.

This chain connects TRBV19 to TRBJ2-7; no clear D gene. V lost 3 bases, J lost 2 bases, and 11 bases lay in between. CDR1 and CDR2 from the germline V gene are LNHDA and SQIVND (reference sequence). The CDR3 loop spans 14 amino acids. CDR3 sequence (DNA): TGTGCCAGTAGTATGAGGTTCGGAGCCTACGAGCAGTACTTC. Protein sequence: CASSMRFGAYEQYF.

J is TRBJ2-1 and V is TRBV9; a weak D match, TRBD1 (6 bases). In germline, CDR1 is SGDLS, CDR2 YYNGEE. The V gene lost 5 bases and the J gene lost 6 bases, with 12 bases spanning the gap. CDR3 length equals 13 residues. The CDR3 nucleotides are TGTGCCAGCAGTTTCACAGGGCGCAATGAGCAGTTCTTC. It is translated as CASSFTGRNEQFF.